Listed here are 19 T cell receptor beta chains from one sample, sequenced in a study of shared clonotypes between healthy human individuals. The method was immunoSEQ multiplex PCR; TCRdb's version includes in-frame clones alone and lacks a portion of them. The sample yields about 1.1 million clones, 70% to 85% seen once. The sequencing sample was made of memory CD4+ T cells from PBMCs. Subset defined: CD45RA-negative fraction. All receptors come from a man between 18 and 29 years old in good health. Some clones in this sample may be carry-over from other donors' samples.

The rearrangement uses TRBV2 and TRBJ2-5; D gene unclear. In germline, CDR1 is SNHLY, CDR2 FYNNEI. Between the trimmed V and J ends, which lost 7 bases and 7 bases, there was a span of 10 bases. The CDR3 extends over 11 amino acids. The CDR3 region has the DNA TGTGCCAGCACTCGATCAGGGACCCAGTACTTC. Translation: CASTRSGTQYF.

The chain employs TRBV7-8 and TRBJ2-3; D is possibly TRBD1 (6 bases). Trimming removed 4 bases from V and 0 bases from J, with 8 bases in between. The CDR3 totals 14 residues. CDR1 and CDR2 from the germline V gene are SGHVS and FQNEAQ. This chain's CDR3 is CASSWTASTDTQYF. The CDR3 DNA follows: TGTGCCAGCAGCTGGACAGCTAGCACAGATACGCAGTATTTT.

V and J are TRBV5-1 and TRBJ2-6; no definite D call. The CDR3 loop spans 16 amino acids. V lost 4 bases and J 4 bases, leaving 15 bases between the germline ends. From germline, CDR1 is SGHRS and CDR2 YFSETQ. The CDR3 loop reads CASSPSMGSGANVLTF. In nucleotides, the CDR3 is TGCGCCAGCAGCCCCTCGATGGGGTCCGGGGCCAACGTCCTGACTTTC. Based on the CDR3 plus reference TRBV5-1 and TRBJ2-6, the full variable domain is KAGVTQTPRYLIKTRGQQVTLSCSPISGHRSVSWYQQTPGQGLQFLFEYFSETQRNKGNFPGRFSGRQFSNSRSEMNVSTLELGDSALYLCASSPSMGSGANVLTFGAGSRLTVL.

The gene calls are TRBV30 and TRBJ2-7; D unclear. Germline CDR1 is GTSNPN and CDR2 is SVGIG (reference sequence). The CDR3 loop spans 13 amino acids. The V gene lost 5 bases and the J gene lost 1 base, with 12 bases spanning the gap. In DNA, the CDR3 is TGTGCCTGGGGAAAAATGGAGTCCTACGAGCAGTACTTC. Translation gives CAWGKMESYEQYF.

The chain links TRBV9 to TRBJ2-4, with D possibly matching TRBD2 (6 bases). The CDR3 is 17 amino acids. V lost 4 bases and J 5 bases, leaving 22 bases between the germline ends. Germline assignment: CDR1 SGDLS and CDR2 YYNGEE. This CDR3 reads CASSPGRGRAGENIQYF. CDR3 DNA: TGTGCCAGCAGCCCCGGGCGGGGCAGGGCTGGGGAAAACATTCAGTACTTC.

V and J are TRBV30 and TRBJ2-7, with 7 bases identical to TRBD2. This CDR3 comprises 12 residues. The J segment lost 4 bases and the V segment lost 4 bases, leaving 4 bases of the junction unmatched. Germline-derived CDR1 and CDR2 are GTSNPN and SVGIG (reference sequence). The CDR3 DNA is TGTGCCTGGAACGACGGGAGGTACGAGCAGTACTTC. It yields the protein CAWNDGRYEQYF.

The gene calls are TRBV5-4 and TRBJ2-2, with a weak D call TRBD1 (5 bases). The germline gives CDR1 SGHNT, CDR2 YYREEE (reference sequence). This CDR3 spans 16 amino acids. Trimming cost V 0 bases and J 5 bases, with 14 bases left between them. The CDR3 sequence: CASSLASQGRTGELFF. The CDR3 DNA follows: TGTGCCAGCAGCTTGGCCTCGCAGGGTCGGACCGGGGAGCTGTTTTTT.

The chain uses TRBV29-1 and TRBJ2-7; D is uncertain. V was pared by 7 bases and J by 0 bases, with 13 bases between. The CDR3 consists of 13 residues. Germline assignment: CDR1 SQVTM and CDR2 ANQGSEA. The CDR3 sequence is CSALGSSSYEQYF. DNA for the CDR3: TGCAGCGCCCTGGGATCCAGCTCCTACGAGCAGTACTTC.

The V call is TRBV7-3, the J call TRBJ2-5; 8 nucleotides match TRBD1. V shed 5 bases and J 4 bases; nucleotides not matched to a gene: 6. CDR3 length equals 14 residues. Per the germline V gene, CDR1 is SGHTA and CDR2 is FQGTGA. In DNA, the CDR3 is TGTGCCAGCAGCCGGGACAGGACAGCAGAGACCCAGTACTTC. This encodes CASSRDRTAETQYF.

This clone was detected a few times. The chain links TRBV10-1 to TRBJ2-1; D not resolved. CDR3 size: 14 residues. Germline values: CDR1 WNHNN, CDR2 SYGVQD (reference sequence). V lost 2 bases and J 10 bases, leaving 15 bases between the germline ends. CDR3 sequence (DNA): TGCGCCAGCAGTGAGAATATCGTCGCGGAGGAGCAGTTCTTC. Translation gives CASSENIVAEEQFF.

The chain carries TRBV25-1 and TRBJ1-4; D is unclear. Between the trimmed V and J ends, which lost 7 bases and 7 bases, there was a span of 13 bases. CDR1 is MGHDK and CDR2 is SYGVNS in the germline V gene. CDR3 length: 13 residues. CDR3 in DNA: TGTGCCAGCAACCCTTGGGGAAGTGAAAAACTGTTTTTT. Its translation: CASNPWGSEKLFF.

The V and J genes are TRBV28 and TRBJ2-7; D unclear. The CDR3 has 14 amino acids. Germline CDR1 and CDR2: MDHEN and SYDVKM. V lost 1 base to trimming and J lost 4 bases, with 11 bases between them. The CDR3: CASSLSRPIYEQYF. Here the CDR3 DNA reads TGTGCCAGCAGTTTATCGCGGCCCATATACGAGCAGTACTTC.

This chain connects TRBV6-1 to TRBJ2-7; 7 bases match TRBD1. Trimming at V came to 2 bases and at J to 12 bases, leaving 10 bases not matched to a gene. The germline gives CDR1 MNHNS, CDR2 SASEGT. The CDR3 is 13 amino acids. The chain's CDR3 is CASSEYFRGLWYF. CDR3 nucleotides: TGTGCCAGCAGTGAATACTTTAGGGGGCTTTGGTACTTC.

The V gene is TRBV6-6, the J gene TRBJ2-5; 7 nucleotides align to TRBD2. Per the germline V gene, CDR1 is MNHNY and CDR2 is SVGAGI (reference sequence). The J segment lost 5 bases and the V segment lost 4 bases, leaving 10 bases of the junction unmatched. This CDR3 has 15 amino acids. The DNA of the CDR3 is TGTGCCAGCAGTTCCCGGGGCGGGAGAGGCGAGACCCAGTACTTC. Translation: CASSSRGGRGETQYF.

This clone appeared a single time. V usage is TRBV4-3 and J usage is TRBJ2-7; tentatively, D is TRBD1 (6 bases). Germline V gene lookup returns CDR1 LGHNA and CDR2 YSLEER. This CDR3 is built from 16 residues. Trimming pared 1 base from V and 1 base from J, leaving 14 bases between. In DNA, the CDR3 is TGCGCCAGCAGCCAAGGCCCAGGGGTTGGGTCCTACGAGCAGTACTTC. Translating gives CASSQGPGVGSYEQYF.

V usage is TRBV7-3 and J usage is TRBJ1-1, with D uncertain. The CDR3 length is 16 residues. The V gene lost 1 base and the J gene lost 1 base, with 13 bases spanning the gap. Germline CDR1 SGHTA, CDR2 FQGTGA. CDR3 residues: CASSLRFERENTEAFF. The CDR3 DNA reads TGTGCCAGCAGCTTAAGGTTTGAAAGGGAGAACACTGAAGCTTTCTTT.

In its sample, this clone was seen a few times. The chain employs TRBV5-6 and TRBJ2-5; D remains unclear. The CDR3 contains 13 residues. Germline V gene sequence: CDR1 SGHDT, CDR2 YYEEEE. Trimming removed 2 bases from V and 4 bases from J, with 9 bases in between. This CDR3 is CASSFNSGETQYF. CDR3 DNA sequence: TGTGCCAGCAGCTTCAACAGTGGAGAGACCCAGTACTTC.

The sample holds one count of this clone. This sequence joins TRBV10-3 and TRBJ2-1, with 11 bases that match TRBD2. V was clipped by 9 bases and J by 7 bases; unmatched bases: 14. The germline gives CDR1 ENHRY, CDR2 SYGVKD. CDR3 length: 16 amino acids. CDR3 residues: CAMRSVAGGPRNEQFF. Written as DNA, the CDR3 is TGTGCCATGCGATCTGTAGCGGGAGGGCCACGGAATGAGCAGTTCTTC.

This clone was seen a single time. In DNA, the CDR3 is TGCGCCAGCAGCAACGACAGGGCAGGTGAAAAACTGTTTTTT. Protein sequence: CASSNDRAGEKLFF. The chain combines TRBV5-1 with TRBJ1-4, with 7 bases lining up with TRBD1. This CDR3 spans 14 amino acids. V shed 4 bases and J 7 bases; nucleotides not matched to a gene: 7. Germline CDR1 reads SGHRS; CDR2 reads YFSETQ.